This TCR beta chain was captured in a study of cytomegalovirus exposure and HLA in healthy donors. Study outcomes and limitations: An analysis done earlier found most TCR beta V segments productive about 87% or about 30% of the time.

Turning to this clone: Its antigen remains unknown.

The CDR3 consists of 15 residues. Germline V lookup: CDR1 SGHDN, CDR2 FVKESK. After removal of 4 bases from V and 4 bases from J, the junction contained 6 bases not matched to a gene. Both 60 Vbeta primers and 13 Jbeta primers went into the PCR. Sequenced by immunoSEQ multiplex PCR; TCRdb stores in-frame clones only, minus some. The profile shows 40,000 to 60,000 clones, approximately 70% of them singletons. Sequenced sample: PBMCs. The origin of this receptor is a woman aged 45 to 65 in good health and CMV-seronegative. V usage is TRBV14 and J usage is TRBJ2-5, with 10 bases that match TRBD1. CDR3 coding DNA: TGTGCCAGCAGCCCTTGGACAGGGGGGCGAGAGACCCAGTACTTC. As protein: CASSPWTGGRETQYF.